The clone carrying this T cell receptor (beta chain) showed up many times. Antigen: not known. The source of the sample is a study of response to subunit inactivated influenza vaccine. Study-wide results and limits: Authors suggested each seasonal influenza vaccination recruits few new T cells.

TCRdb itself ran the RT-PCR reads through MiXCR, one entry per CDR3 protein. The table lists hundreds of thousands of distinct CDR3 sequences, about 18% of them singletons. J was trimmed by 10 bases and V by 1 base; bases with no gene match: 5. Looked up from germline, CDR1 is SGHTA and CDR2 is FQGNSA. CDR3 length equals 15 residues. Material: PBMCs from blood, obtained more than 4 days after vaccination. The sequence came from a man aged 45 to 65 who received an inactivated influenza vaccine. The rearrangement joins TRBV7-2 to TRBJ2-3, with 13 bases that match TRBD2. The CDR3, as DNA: TGTGCCAGCAGCTTAGAGGCCGGGACTAGCGGGGCGCAGTATTTT. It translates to CASSLEAGTSGAQYF.